This TCR beta chain was profiled in a study of a mutant IDH1 vaccine in newly diagnosed glioma. Study background: Onset of vaccination occurred 4-6 weeks following radiotherapy alone, or with temozolomide cycles. Treated patients were around 62% male, roughly 40% female, mean age around 40 years.

For this clone: The antigen remains undetermined.

The CDR3 length is 15 residues. V dropped 5 bases and J dropped 4; count of bases not matched to a gene: 7. CDR1 is PRHDT and CDR2 is FYEKMQ in the germline V gene (reference sequence). Time point: week 47, end of study. In every dose of vaccine, 300 ug of mutant IDH1 20-mer peptide was given alongside topical imiquimod. Assay used: immunoSEQ multiplex PCR; TCRdb lists only in-frame clones, some missing. Among approximately 84,000 clones, approximately 75% were seen once, and the ten largest hold 4% to 5.5%. This TCR was sampled from a man aged 40-55 years with glioma. The chain links TRBV13 to TRBJ2-1, with TRBD2 identical over 8 bases. This specimen was PBMCs, taken from a glioma patient whose treatment included an IDH1 peptide vaccine. CDR3 nucleotides: TGTGCCAGCAGCACACCGAGCGGGGGTTACAATGAGCAGTTCTTC. Translated: CASSTPSGGYNEQFF.